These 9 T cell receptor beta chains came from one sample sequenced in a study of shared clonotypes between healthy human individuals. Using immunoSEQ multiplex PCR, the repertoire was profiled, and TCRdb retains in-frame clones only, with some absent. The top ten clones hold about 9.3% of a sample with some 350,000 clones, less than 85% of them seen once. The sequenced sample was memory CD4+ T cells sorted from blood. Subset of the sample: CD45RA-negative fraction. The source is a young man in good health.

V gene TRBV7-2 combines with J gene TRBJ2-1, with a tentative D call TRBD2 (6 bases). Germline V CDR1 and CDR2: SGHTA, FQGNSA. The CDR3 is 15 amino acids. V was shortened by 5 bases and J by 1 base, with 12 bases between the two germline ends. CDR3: CASSLHRGSYNEQFF. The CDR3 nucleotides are TGTGCCAGCAGCCTCCATCGGGGGTCCTACAATGAGCAGTTCTTC.

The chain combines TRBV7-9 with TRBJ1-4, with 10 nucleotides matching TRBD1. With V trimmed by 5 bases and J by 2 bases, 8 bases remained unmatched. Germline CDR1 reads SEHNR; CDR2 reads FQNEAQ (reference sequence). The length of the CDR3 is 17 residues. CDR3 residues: CASSDRGRKGTNEKLFF. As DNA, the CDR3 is TGTGCCAGCAGCGACAGGGGGCGAAAGGGCACTAATGAAAAACTGTTTTTT.

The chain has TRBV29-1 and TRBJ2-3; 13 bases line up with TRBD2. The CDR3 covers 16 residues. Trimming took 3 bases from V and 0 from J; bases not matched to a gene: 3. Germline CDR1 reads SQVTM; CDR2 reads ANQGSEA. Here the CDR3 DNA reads TGCAGCGTTGACGGACTAGCGGGAGTCAGCACAGATACGCAGTATTTT. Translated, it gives CSVDGLAGVSTDTQYF.

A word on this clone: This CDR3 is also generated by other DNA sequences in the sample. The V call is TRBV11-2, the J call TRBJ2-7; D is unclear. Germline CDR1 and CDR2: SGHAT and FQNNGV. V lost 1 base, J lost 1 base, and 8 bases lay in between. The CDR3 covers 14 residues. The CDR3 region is CASSLGKRSYEQYF. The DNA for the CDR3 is TGTGCCAGCAGCTTAGGAAAGAGATCCTACGAGCAGTACTTC.

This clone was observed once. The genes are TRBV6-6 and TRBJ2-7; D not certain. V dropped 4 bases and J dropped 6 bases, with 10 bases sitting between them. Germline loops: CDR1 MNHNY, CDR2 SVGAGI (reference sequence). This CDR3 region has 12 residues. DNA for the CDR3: TGTGCCAGCAGTTCAATAAGTGGCGAGCAGTACTTC. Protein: CASSSISGEQYF.

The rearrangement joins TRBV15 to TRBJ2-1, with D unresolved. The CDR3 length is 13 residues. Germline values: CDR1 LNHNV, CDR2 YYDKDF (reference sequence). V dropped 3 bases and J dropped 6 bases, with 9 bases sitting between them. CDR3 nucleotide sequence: TGTGCCACCAGCAGCGAAAATCGCAATGAGCAGTTCTTC. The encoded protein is CATSSENRNEQFF.

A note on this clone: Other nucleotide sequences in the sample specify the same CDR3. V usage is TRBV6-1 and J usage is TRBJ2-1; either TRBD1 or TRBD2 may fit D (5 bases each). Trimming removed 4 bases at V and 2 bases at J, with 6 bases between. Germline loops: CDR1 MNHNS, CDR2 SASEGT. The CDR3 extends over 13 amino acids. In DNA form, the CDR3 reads TGTGCCAGCAGTGGGGGACCCTACAATGAGCAGTTCTTC. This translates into CASSGGPYNEQFF.

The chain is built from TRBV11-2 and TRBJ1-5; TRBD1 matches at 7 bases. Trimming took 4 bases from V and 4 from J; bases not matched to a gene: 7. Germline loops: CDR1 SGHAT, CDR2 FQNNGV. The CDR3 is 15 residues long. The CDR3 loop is CASSSSGQPNQPQHF. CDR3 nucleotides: TGTGCCAGCAGCTCATCGGGACAGCCGAATCAGCCCCAGCATTTT.

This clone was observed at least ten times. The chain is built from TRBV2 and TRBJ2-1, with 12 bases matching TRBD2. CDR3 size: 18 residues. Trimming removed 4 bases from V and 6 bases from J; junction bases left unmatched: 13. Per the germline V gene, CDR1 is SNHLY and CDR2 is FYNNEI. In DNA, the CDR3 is TGTGCCAGCAGTGGCCCCCTACTAGCGGGAGGAGCCTCCAATGAGCAGTTCTTC. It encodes CASSGPLLAGGASNEQFF.